Presented here are 28 T cell receptor beta chains from one specimen sequenced in a study of blood T cell repertoires in COVID-19. The repertoire was sequenced with immunoSEQ multiplex PCR; TCRdb's copy has only in-frame clones and lacks some. The sample has more than 85,000 clones; roughly 89% are singletons. Input material: peripheral blood. These receptors were collected from a woman in her 70s with acute or convalescent COVID-19.

In its sample, this clone was seen once. The chain links TRBV7-9 to TRBJ1-1, with TRBD1 matching over 7 bases. The germline V gene encodes CDR1 SEHNR and CDR2 FQNEAQ (reference sequence). The ends lost 5 bases at V and 4 bases at J; junction bases unmatched: 13. CDR3 length: 16 amino acids. The CDR3 spells CASSRRATGSSTEAFF. The CDR3 bases are TGTGCCAGCAGCCGACGGGCGACAGGGTCGAGCACTGAAGCTTTCTTT.

The chain joins TRBV3-1 (or the pseudogene TRBV3-2) to TRBJ1-2; D possibly corresponds to TRBD1 (6 bases). CDR1 and CDR2 (germline): LGHDT, YNNKEL (reference sequence). Deletions cut 2 bases from V and 3 bases from J, with 13 bases between. This CDR3 spans 15 amino acids. The CDR3 sequence: CASSQRRQDHYGYTF. In DNA form, the CDR3 reads TGTGCCAGCAGCCAACGGCGACAGGACCACTATGGCTACACCTTC.

This chain uses TRBV7-8 with TRBJ2-5, with 9 bases fitting TRBD2. The CDR3 sequence is 17 residues long. Trimming removed 5 bases from V and 3 bases from J; junction bases left unmatched: 13. CDR1 and CDR2 from the germline V gene are SGHVS and FQNEAQ. DNA of the CDR3: TGTGCCAGCAGCCCTCATAGCGGGAGCGTGGTAGAAGAGACCCAGTACTTC. Translation: CASSPHSGSVVEETQYF.

The chain combines TRBV5-1 with TRBJ2-2; D might be TRBD1 (6 bases). Germline CDR1 reads SGHRS; CDR2 reads YFSETQ. V lost 0 bases to trimming and J lost 0 bases, with 12 bases between them. CDR3 length: 17 amino acids. The DNA of the CDR3 is TGCGCCAGCAGCTTGGACAGGGAGTTCGCGAACACCGGGGAGCTGTTTTTT. It is translated as CASSLDREFANTGELFF.

The DNA for the CDR3 is TGCAGTGCTAGAGTCCTCTATGGCTACACCTTC. This sequence encodes CSARVLYGYTF. The chain recombines TRBV20-1 with TRBJ1-2; D call uncertain. Germline V gives CDR1 DFQATT, CDR2 SNEGSKA (reference sequence). The CDR3 spans 11 residues. Trimming removed 1 base at V and 4 bases at J, with 4 bases between.

The chain employs TRBV6-5 and TRBJ1-1, with D perhaps matching TRBD1 (6 bases). This CDR3 comprises 14 residues. Trimming left V 7 bases short and J 5 bases short, with 17 bases between. The germline V gene encodes CDR1 MNHEY and CDR2 SVGAGI. CDR3 protein: CASTKDRSGTEAFF. In nucleotides, the CDR3 is TGTGCCAGCACCAAAGACAGGTCGGGTACTGAAGCTTTCTTT.

The genes are TRBV6-1 and TRBJ1-4; D is uncertain. CDR1 and CDR2 (germline): MNHNS, SASEGT. CDR3 size: 12 residues. Trimming cost V 2 bases and J 8 bases, with 6 bases left between them. CDR3 region: CASSENREKLFF. The CDR3 bases are TGTGCCAGCAGTGAAAACCGGGAAAAACTGTTTTTT.

The chain links TRBV28 to TRBJ2-1; D remains unclear. The CDR3 spans 14 residues. V shed 7 bases and J shed 1 base, with 11 bases lying between them. Per the germline V gene, CDR1 is MDHEN and CDR2 is SYDVKM. The CDR3 region has the DNA TGTGCCAGCAAACTAAGGTTTTCCTACAATGAGCAGTTCTTC. This translates into CASKLRFSYNEQFF.

This chain connects TRBV28 to TRBJ2-5; 7 bases map to TRBD1. J lost 2 bases, V lost 4 bases, and 7 bases had no gene match. In germline, CDR1 is MDHEN, CDR2 SYDVKM. This CDR3 contains 15 residues. CDR3 sequence reads: CASSSKTGQQETQYF. As DNA, the CDR3 is TGTGCCAGCAGTTCAAAGACAGGGCAACAAGAGACCCAGTACTTC.

This chain uses TRBV28 with TRBJ1-4, with a possible D match to TRBD1 (5 bases). There are 12 residues in the CDR3. Germline loops: CDR1 MDHEN, CDR2 SYDVKM. Trimming shortened V by 6 bases and J by 7 bases, and 9 bases separated the two germline ends. The CDR3 bases are TGTGCCAGCAGGGGGCCTCGTGAAAAACTGTTTTTT. Its protein is CASRGPREKLFF.

The CDR3 DNA is TGTGCCAGCAGCTCGCGGGGACTAGCGGGAGTATCCTACAATGAGCAGTTCTTC. It yields the protein CASSSRGLAGVSYNEQFF. The chain uses TRBV7-9 and TRBJ2-1; 14 bases are shared with TRBD2. After removal of 4 bases from V and 1 base from J, the junction contained 6 bases not matched to a gene. The CDR3 loop spans 18 amino acids. CDR1 SEHNR and CDR2 FQNEAQ come from the germline V gene (reference sequence). Filled out from reference TRBV7-9 and TRBJ2-1, the complete variable domain reads DTGVSQNPRHKITKRGQNVTFRCDPISEHNRLYWYRQTLGQGPEFLTYFQNEAQLEKSRLLSDRFSAERPKGSFSTLEIQRTEQGDSAMYLCASSSRGLAGVSYNEQFFGPGTRLTVL.

This chain connects TRBV5-6 to TRBJ1-3; D gene unclear. Germline CDR1 is SGHDT and CDR2 is YYEEEE. There are 13 residues in the CDR3. Deletions cut 2 bases from V and 3 bases from J, with 6 bases between. Written as DNA, the CDR3 is TGTGCCAGCAGCTTCGGGTTTGGAAACACCATATATTTT. It specifies CASSFGFGNTIYF.

The chain couples TRBV18 to TRBJ1-5; 9 bases align to TRBD1. Trimming at V came to 5 bases and at J to 4 bases, leaving 3 bases not matched to a gene. This CDR3 comprises 14 residues. Germline loops: CDR1 KGHSH, CDR2 LQKENI. CDR3 sequence reads: CASSDRGGNQPQHF. The CDR3, as DNA: TGTGCCAGCTCAGACAGGGGGGGAAATCAGCCCCAGCATTTT. Full variable domain (outside the CDR3, taken from reference TRBV18 and TRBJ1-5): NAGVMQNPRHLVRRRGQEARLRCSPMKGHSHVYWYRQLPEEGLKFMVYLQKENIIDESGMPKERFSAEFPKEGPSILRIQQVVRGDSAAYFCASSDRGGNQPQHFGDGTRLSIL.

This chain uses TRBV27 with TRBJ2-7, with 7 bases fitting TRBD1. Trimming removed 6 bases from V and 2 bases from J; junction bases left unmatched: 7. Germline CDR1 is MNHEY and CDR2 is SMNVEV (reference sequence). The CDR3 runs to 14 residues. CDR3 nucleotides: TGTGCCAGCAGATTCCGGACAGGAACCTACGAGCAGTACTTC. Encoded protein: CASRFRTGTYEQYF.

The V gene is TRBV24-1, the J gene TRBJ2-2; D is unclear. Germline lookup yields CDR1 KGHDR and CDR2 SFDVKD. V lost 3 bases and J 5 bases, leaving 12 bases between the germline ends. CDR3 length: 15 residues. Written as DNA, the CDR3 is TGTGCCACCAGTGATGACCGACAAATAACCGGGGAGCTGTTTTTT. The encoded protein is CATSDDRQITGELFF.

J is TRBJ2-1 and V is TRBV5-1, with 10 bases matching TRBD2. The length of the CDR3 is 15 residues. V lost 2 bases to trimming and J lost 3 bases; unmatched junction nucleotides: 2. Germline V gives CDR1 SGHRS, CDR2 YFSETQ. Here the CDR3 DNA reads TGCGCCAGCAGCTTAAGCGGGGGGGACTACAATGAGCAGTTCTTC. It is translated as CASSLSGGDYNEQFF.

This rearrangement joins TRBV6-5 to TRBJ1-5, with D unresolved. CDR1 and CDR2 (germline): MNHEY, SVGAGI. There are 13 residues in the CDR3. V shed 4 bases and J shed 4 bases, with 8 bases lying between them. The CDR3: CASSLRGNQPQHF. CDR3 bases: TGTGCCAGCAGTTTGAGAGGGAATCAGCCCCAGCATTTT.

The rearrangement links TRBV30 to TRBJ1-2; D is unclear. The germline CDR1 and CDR2 sequences are GTSNPN and SVGIG (reference sequence). V gave up 3 bases and J gave up 5 bases, with 16 bases separating them. The CDR3 spans 14 residues. CDR3 in amino acids: CAWRGCSADYGYTF. The CDR3 region has the DNA TGTGCCTGGAGGGGTTGTTCAGCGGATTATGGCTACACCTTC.

J is TRBJ2-4 and V is TRBV11-3, with 7 bases fitting TRBD1. The junction had 8 bases not matched to a gene; V was cut back by 3 bases and J by 6 bases. Germline V lookup: CDR1 SGHNT, CDR2 YENEEA. The CDR3 loop spans 15 amino acids. CDR3 coding DNA: TGTGCCAGCAGCTTCAGCTACAGGGGAATAAACATTCAGTACTTC. This encodes CASSFSYRGINIQYF.

This clone has more than one count but fewer than ten. The J gene is TRBJ1-2, the V gene TRBV25-1; perhaps TRBD1 as D (5 bases). CDR3 length: 15 residues. V was trimmed by 3 bases and J by 4 bases, leaving 15 bases between them. Per germline, CDR1 MGHDK and CDR2 SYGVNS. The CDR3 region is CASSDTNPGLYGYTF. The CDR3 DNA follows: TGTGCCAGCAGTGACACAAACCCGGGACTCTATGGCTACACCTTC.

The chain is built from TRBV5-1 and TRBJ2-1, with 11 bases identical to TRBD2. V was clipped by 7 bases and J by 3 bases; unmatched bases: 9. Looked up from germline, CDR1 is SGHRS and CDR2 is YFSETQ. The CDR3 sequence is 16 residues long. CDR3 bases: TGCGCCAGCCGGGCTCCGGGACTAGCGGACTACAATGAGCAGTTCTTC. Residues: CASRAPGLADYNEQFF. Based on the CDR3 plus reference TRBV5-1 and TRBJ2-1, the full variable domain is KAGVTQTPRYLIKTRGQQVTLSCSPISGHRSVSWYQQTPGQGLQFLFEYFSETQRNKGNFPGRFSGRQFSNSRSEMNVSTLELGDSALYLCASRAPGLADYNEQFFGPGTRLTVL.

This clone has a handful of counts. CDR3 sequence: CASSPGTTSNQPQHF. The CDR3 nucleotides read TGTGCCAGCAGCCCCGGGACAACTAGCAATCAGCCCCAGCATTTT. V and J are TRBV5-5 and TRBJ1-5; TRBD1 might be the D (6 bases). The CDR3 length is 15 residues. V was clipped by 4 bases and J by 0 bases, with 11 bases between them. Germline V lookup: CDR1 SGHKS, CDR2 YYEKEE (reference sequence).

J is TRBJ2-2 and V is TRBV5-6; D is possibly TRBD2 (5 bases). The CDR3 totals 14 residues. The V and J ends lost 5 bases and 4 bases respectively, with 12 bases between them. Germline lookup yields CDR1 SGHDT and CDR2 YYEEEE. This chain's CDR3 is CASSRGWGTGELFF. The CDR3 bases are TGTGCCAGCAGTCGCGGGTGGGGCACCGGGGAGCTGTTTTTT.

The rearrangement links TRBV5-1 to TRBJ1-4, with D possibly being TRBD1 (5 bases). Germline values: CDR1 SGHRS, CDR2 YFSETQ. This CDR3 contains 14 residues. The V and J ends lost 3 bases and 11 bases respectively, with 17 bases between them. In DNA form, the CDR3 reads TGCGCCAGCAGCTCCGGTGAGGTCGGGGGGAAACTGTTTTTT. It yields the protein CASSSGEVGGKLFF. Full variable domain (remainder filled in from reference TRBV5-1 and TRBJ1-4): KAGVTQTPRYLIKTRGQQVTLSCSPISGHRSVSWYQQTPGQGLQFLFEYFSETQRNKGNFPGRFSGRQFSNSRSEMNVSTLELGDSALYLCASSSGEVGGKLFFGSGTQLSVL.

The chain has TRBV6-5 and TRBJ2-1; D perhaps matches TRBD2 (6 bases). CDR3 size: 14 residues. Between the trimmed V and J ends, which lost 6 bases and 9 bases, there was a span of 18 bases. Germline values: CDR1 MNHEY, CDR2 SVGAGI. Written as DNA, the CDR3 is TGTGCCAGCAGCCGCGGGACCCAAAGGAGTGAGCAGTTCTTC. This gives the protein CASSRGTQRSEQFF.

The chain joins TRBV21-1 to TRBJ1-5. TRBV21-1 is annotated as a pseudogene. This CDR3 has 14 residues. DNA for the CDR3: TGTGCCAGCCAAAATCTGCGGGCTTCATGGCCCCAGCATTTT. Its protein product is CASQNLRASWPQHF.

The genes are TRBV5-1 and TRBJ2-5; no reliable D call. Germline V gene sequence: CDR1 SGHRS, CDR2 YFSETQ. The length of the CDR3 is 12 residues. The V gene lost 2 bases and the J gene lost 1 base, with 3 bases spanning the gap. In DNA form, the CDR3 reads TGCGCCAGCAGCTTCGGCCAAGAGACCCAGTACTTC. Protein product: CASSFGQETQYF.

The chain uses TRBV7-2 and TRBJ2-4; 8 bases map to TRBD1. From germline, CDR1 is SGHTA and CDR2 FQGNSA. The V gene end was trimmed by 0 bases and the J gene end by 9 bases; junction bases not matched to a gene: 10. The CDR3 has 16 residues. The CDR3 DNA is TGTGCCAGCAGCTTAGCTTTCCAGGGGGCCTCAAGCATTCAGTACTTC. Protein: CASSLAFQGASSIQYF.